Reported below is one TCR beta chain. What it binds is unknown. This CDR3 spans 15 amino acids. Per germline, CDR1 MDHEN and CDR2 SYDVKM. The ends lost 5 bases at V and 0 bases at J; junction bases unmatched: 4. TCRdb re-called the RT-PCR reads with MiXCR, one entry per CDR3 protein. The sample carries 530,000 or so distinct CDR3 sequences, approximately 15% recorded once. The sample belongs to a study of response to subunit inactivated influenza vaccine. Study results and caveats: It was suggested by the authors that few new T cells are recruited by each seasonal influenza vaccination.

The sequence came from a man over 45 who received an inactivated influenza vaccine. The rearrangement uses TRBV28 and TRBJ2-4; TRBD1 matches 7 bases. Sequenced here: PBMCs from blood, sampled approximately 12 days after vaccination. The CDR3 spells CASSPRGIAKNIQYF. The DNA of the CDR3 is TGTGCCAGCAGTCCCAGGGGGATAGCCAAAAACATTCAGTACTTC.